The clone carrying this TCR beta chain was detected ten times or more. Using RNA template, CDR3s of TCR alpha and beta were amplified with iRepertoire arm-PCR. TCRdb called the multiplex PCR reads again in MiXCR, with one record for every CDR3 protein. The sample lists 150,000 to 200,000 distinct CDR3 sequences, about 46% occurring once. This sample was taken from a study of glioma-infiltrating T cells. Germline V lookup: CDR1 DFQATT, CDR2 SNEGSKA (reference sequence). This CDR3 contains 15 residues. V gave up 0 bases and J gave up 3 bases, with 12 bases separating them. The V gene is TRBV20-1, the J gene TRBJ1-3, with a tentative D call TRBD1 (6 bases). The TCR originated in a human donor with low-grade glioma or glioblastoma, undergoing nonglioma brain surgery, or in good health (not recorded which). The source material was glioma tissue, nonneoplastic brain tissue, or PBMCs (not recorded which). CDR3 in amino acids: CSARDYREGGNTIYF. In DNA, the CDR3 is TGCAGTGCTAGAGACTACAGGGAGGGTGGAAACACCATATATTTT.